This is a list of T cell receptor beta chains from one sample in a study of T cells in Graves' hyperthyroidism and ophthalmopathy. TCRdb re-analysed the multiplex PCR reads in MiXCR, keeping a single row per CDR3 protein. This sample has around 450,000 distinct CDR3 sequences, with around 16% found just once. Source material: blood. These receptors all come from a woman between 18 and 30 years old with Graves' hyperthyroidism. Both conserved end residues are part of each CDR3. A D gene is named only where the DNA matches it firmly. The listing skips clone size in some rows; elsewhere it reads once, few, many or a size class.

>15|TRBJ2-7|TRBV13|many|-
TGTGCCAGCAGCCCCAAGGGAGGTACTCCCTACGAGCAGTACTTC
CASSPKGGTPYEQYF
>13|TRBJ1-1|TRBV19|-|-
TGTGCCAGTAGTATTATGAAGAACACTGAAGCTTTCTTT
CASSIMKNTEAFF
>16|TRBJ2-2|TRBV2|few|TRBD1
TGTGCCAGCAGTGAAATGGGACAGCTAAACACCGGGGAGCTGTTTTTT
CASSEMGQLNTGELFF
>17|TRBJ1-6|TRBV6-1|few|TRBD1
TGTGCCAGCAGCCTCCTCCCCGGACAGGGCTATAATTCACCCCTCCACTTT
CASSLLPGQGYNSPLHF
>14|TRBJ2-7|TRBV27|-|TRBD1
TGTGCCAGCAGTCCCTATCAGACAGGGGGGGAGCAGTACTTC
CASSPYQTGGEQYF
>15|TRBJ2-5|TRBV5-6|many|TRBD2
TGTGCCAGCAGCTTCGGACTAGCGGGAGGGGAGACCCAGTACTTC
CASSFGLAGGETQYF
>12|TRBJ1-1|TRBV7-2|few|-
TGTGCCAGCAGCGAGTCCAGAGCTGAAGCTTTCTTT
CASSESRAEAFF
>11|TRBJ1-2|TRBV6-2/TRBV6-3|-|-
TGTGCCAGCAGTCTACGCCGGGGCTACACCTTC
CASSLRRGYTF
>15|TRBJ2-1|TRBV14|many|TRBD2
TGTGCCAGCAGCCTTGGGACTAGCGCCAACAATGAGCAGTTCTTC
CASSLGTSANNEQFF
>14|TRBJ2-1|TRBV4-1|-|-
TGCGCCAGCAGCCAAGCGGTTCCTCTCGATGAGCAGTTCTTC
CASSQAVPLDEQFF
>14|TRBJ1-1|TRBV27|few|-
TGTGCCAGCAGTTTATCGAGCGGCAGCCCTGAAGCTTTCTTT
CASSLSSGSPEAFF
>14|TRBJ2-7|TRBV5-6|-|-
TGTGCCAGCAGCCTGCTCCCAGGAACCTACGAGCAGTACTTC
CASSLLPGTYEQYF
>15|TRBJ2-2|TRBV11-2|many|-
TGTGCCAGCAGCTCAGGTGGCAGTGCAACCGGGGAGCTGTTTTTT
CASSSGGSATGELFF
>16|TRBJ2-3|TRBV7-3|-|TRBD2
TGTGCCAGCAGCTTACTAGCGGGATACAATACAGATACGCAGTATTTT
CASSLLAGYNTDTQYF
>12|TRBJ1-1|TRBV7-9|-|-
TGTGTCAGCAGCTTCTCGAACACTGAAGCTTTCTTT
CVSSFSNTEAFF
>14|TRBJ1-5|TRBV20-1|-|-
TGCAGTGCTAAGACAGATTATAGCAATCAGCCCCAGCATTTT
CSAKTDYSNQPQHF
>14|TRBJ1-6|TRBV10-3|-|-
TGTGCCATCAGGGAGGACCGGTTAGTTTCACCCCTCCACTTT
CAIREDRLVSPLHF
>12|TRBJ2-3|TRBV11-2|many|-
TGTGCCAGCAGTCTCGGAGGGGATACGCAGTATTTT
CASSLGGDTQYF
>10|TRBJ2-7|TRBV20-1|many|-
TGCAGTGCTAGCCTCCACGAGCAGTACTTC
CSASLHEQYF
>14|TRBJ1-1|TRBV12-3/TRBV12-4|many|-
TGTGCCAGCAGTTTATCGGCAGGTGGGACTGAAGCTTTCTTT
CASSLSAGGTEAFF
>13|TRBJ2-7|TRBV11-1|many|-
TGTGCCAGCAGCCCTCGGAGGTCTGGCGAGCAGTACTTC
CASSPRRSGEQYF
>14|TRBJ2-7|TRBV5-1|-|TRBD1
TGCGCCAGCAGCTTAACCGGGACAGGTTACGAGCAGTACTTC
CASSLTGTGYEQYF
>15|TRBJ2-5|TRBV20-1|-|TRBD2
TGCAGTGCTCCAGGGCTCACTAGCGGTCAAGAGACCCAGTACTTC
CSAPGLTSGQETQYF
>14|TRBJ1-1|TRBV30|-|-
TGTGCCTGGACACCTCCAGAGGGATGGACTGAAGCTTTCTTT
CAWTPPEGWTEAFF
>14|TRBJ1-2|TRBV28|many|TRBD1
TGTGCCAGCAGTTCTCCCGGGACAGTCAACGAAGCCACCTTC
CASSSPGTVNEATF
>15|TRBJ1-6|TRBV6-4|-|-
TGTGCCAGCAGTGTCCTCGGTGATTATAATTCACCCCTCCACTTT
CASSVLGDYNSPLHF
>17|TRBJ2-1|TRBV7-9|many|-
TGTGCCTCGCAGGGGATGATTTCGGCTACTTACTACAATGAGCAGTTCTTC
CASQGMISATYYNEQFF
>13|TRBJ1-1|TRBV7-8|many|-
TGTGCCAGCAGCTCCGTTTTTTACACTGAAGCTTTCTTT
CASSSVFYTEAFF
>14|TRBJ1-1|TRBV12-3/TRBV12-4|few|-
TGTGCCAGCAGTTTCGGACCCGCCCTGGCTGAAGCTTTCTTT
CASSFGPALAEAFF
>14|TRBJ2-1|TRBV2|many|TRBD2
TGTGCCAGCAGTGTGCAGCGGGAGGGCAATGAGCAGTTCTTC
CASSVQREGNEQFF